The rows below give T cell receptor beta chains drawn from one sample of a study of cytomegalovirus exposure and HLA in healthy donors. Measured with immunoSEQ multiplex PCR; TCRdb has only the in-frame clones, and not every one. Of almost 200,000 clones in the sample, around 75% were seen once. The sample was PBMCs. The receptors here all came from a male donor in good health and CMV-seropositive. The CDR3 runs from the conserved cysteine through the conserved F or W.

v_gene	j_gene	CDR3aa
TRBV7-2	TRBJ2-3	CASSLIQAQYF
TRBV6-6	.	CASKIGTGDYEQYF
TRBV7-9	TRBJ2-3	CASSLARTSTDTQYF
TRBV9	TRBJ2-1	CASSVAGVAGGLRSYNEQFF
TRBV2	TRBJ1-2	CATKGVWNYYGYTF
TRBV5-1	TRBJ2-7	CASSLEAGQPTGEQYF
TRBV28	TRBJ2-1	CASPPGTGGGNEQFF
TRBV5-1	TRBJ2-1	CASSLRTGETAEQFF
TRBV30	TRBJ2-7	CAWSRLAGRGYEQYF
TRBV2	TRBJ2-7	CASSGDSGDYEQYF
TRBV7-3	TRBJ2-2	CASSLLAAGDNTGELFF
TRBV7-3	TRBJ1-3	CASSEQGAKGNTIYF
TRBV4-3	TRBJ2-7	CASSQRQTYEQYF
TRBV2	TRBJ2-7	CASRDSTGWSYEQYF
TRBV2	TRBJ2-5	CARHYLSGGGHQETQYF
TRBV5-1	TRBJ2-1	CASMGTSGNNEQFF
TRBV28	TRBJ2-4	CASSGTGVAKNIQYF
TRBV7-9	TRBJ1-1	CASSLARQGKSNTEAFF
TRBV12-5	TRBJ2-2	CASGLTGKGTGELFF
TRBV27	TRBJ2-7	CASRRDSSYEQYF
TRBV14	TRBJ2-3	CASSQDATDGTDTQYF
TRBV6-5	TRBJ2-3	CASSSPTDTQYF
TRBV7-2	TRBJ2-5	CASRFRDRGPETQYF
TRBV7-9	TRBJ2-1	CASSFVAGGILSPSEQFF
TRBV7-9	TRBJ2-1	CASSPWDFYNEQFF
TRBV11-1	TRBJ2-7	CASSRDRGSYEQYF
TRBV9	TRBJ2-5	CASSAPGETQYF
TRBV9	TRBJ2-3	CASSPRVAGFTDAQYF
TRBV4-2	TRBJ2-5	CASSHKETQYF
TRBV6-5	TRBJ1-2	CASSYRGPGGYTF
TRBV18	TRBJ2-7	CASSPDKDISNF
TRBV6-6	TRBJ1-5	CASSYSTDNQPQHF
TRBV18	TRBJ1-5	CASSLQGAEQPQHF
TRBV27	TRBJ2-3	CASSWAGVDTQYF
TRBV7-8	TRBJ1-5	CASSSTGSNQPQHF
TRBV6-6	TRBJ1-1	CASRFPDRSNTEAFF
TRBV25-1	TRBJ2-2	CASSESGGWGNTGELFF
TRBV5-1	TRBJ2-1	CASSLRSNEQFF
TRBV5-1	TRBJ1-1	CASSFRQGNKNTEAFF
TRBV5-1	TRBJ2-1	CASSLEASGRALSYNEQFF
TRBV7-2	TRBJ2-7	CASSFRDEQYF
TRBV11-2	TRBJ2-3	CASSSRLDTQYF
TRBV18	TRBJ1-1	CASSPGTEAFF
TRBV7-9	TRBJ2-3	CASSLTGSTDTQYF
TRBV27	TRBJ1-6	CASSLVSQGNSPLHF
TRBV7-8	TRBJ1-4	CASSATGATNEKLFF
TRBV18	TRBJ2-5	CASSPNLGGEIQYF
TRBV30	TRBJ2-1	CAWSTSAHNEQFF
TRBV18	TRBJ2-7	CASSPPVSVGYEQYF
TRBV5-4	TRBJ2-3	CASSLEREGTDTQYF
TRBV6-5	TRBJ1-1	CASSKGTGVATEAFF
TRBV11-1	TRBJ2-7	CASSPRTGNYEQYF
TRBV11-3	TRBJ2-1	CASSNHRDINYEQFF
TRBV5-4	TRBJ1-4	CASSVGGTAAGGKLFF
TRBV7-3	TRBJ2-7	CASSFGTSGPYEQYF
TRBV28	TRBJ2-7	CASSSFEAPNEQYF
TRBV15	TRBJ2-7	CATSRDRRTSYEQYF
TRBV14	TRBJ2-5	CASSQVSVTGRQETQYF
TRBV5-6	TRBJ2-3	CASSVVLAGTDTQYF
TRBV4-3	TRBJ2-1	CASSQDAGTSSYNEQFF